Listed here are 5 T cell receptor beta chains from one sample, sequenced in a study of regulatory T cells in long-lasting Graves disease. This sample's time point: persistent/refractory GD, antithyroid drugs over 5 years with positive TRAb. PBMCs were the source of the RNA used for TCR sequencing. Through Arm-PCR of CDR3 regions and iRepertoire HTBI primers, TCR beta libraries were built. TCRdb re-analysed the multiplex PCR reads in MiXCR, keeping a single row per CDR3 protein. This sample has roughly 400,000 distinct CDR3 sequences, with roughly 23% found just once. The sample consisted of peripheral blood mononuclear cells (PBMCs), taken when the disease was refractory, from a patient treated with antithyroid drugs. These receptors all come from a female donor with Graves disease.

The CDR3 reads CASRQRDSSDTQYF. CDR3 sequence (DNA): TGCGCCAGCAGGCAACGGGACTCATCAGATACGCAGTATTTT. The chain carries TRBV5-1 and TRBJ2-3; TRBD2 might be the D (6 bases). This CDR3 is 14 amino acids long. Trimming removed 5 bases at V and 4 bases at J, with 14 bases between. The germline V gene has CDR1 SGHRS and CDR2 YFSETQ.

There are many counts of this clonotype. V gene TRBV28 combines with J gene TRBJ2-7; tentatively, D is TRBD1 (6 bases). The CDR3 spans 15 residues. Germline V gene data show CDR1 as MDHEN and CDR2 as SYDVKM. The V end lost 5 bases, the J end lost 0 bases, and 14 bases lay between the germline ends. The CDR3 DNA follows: TGTGCCAGCAGTCCACCCCAGGGGTCCTCCTACGAGCAGTACTTC. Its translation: CASSPPQGSSYEQYF.

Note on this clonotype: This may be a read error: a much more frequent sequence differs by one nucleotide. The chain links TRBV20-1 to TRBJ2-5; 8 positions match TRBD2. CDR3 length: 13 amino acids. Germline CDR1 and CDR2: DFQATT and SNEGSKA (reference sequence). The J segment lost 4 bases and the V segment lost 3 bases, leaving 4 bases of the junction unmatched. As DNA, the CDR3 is TGCAGTGCTAGGGTCGGGGGGGTAGAGACCCAGTACTTC. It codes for CSARVGGVETQYF.

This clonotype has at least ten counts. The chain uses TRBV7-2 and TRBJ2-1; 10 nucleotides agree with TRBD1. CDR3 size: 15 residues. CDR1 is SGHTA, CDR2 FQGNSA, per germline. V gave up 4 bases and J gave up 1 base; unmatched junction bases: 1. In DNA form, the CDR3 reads TGTGCCAGCAGCTCGGACAGGGGGTCCTACAATGAGCAGTTCTTC. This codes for CASSSDRGSYNEQFF.

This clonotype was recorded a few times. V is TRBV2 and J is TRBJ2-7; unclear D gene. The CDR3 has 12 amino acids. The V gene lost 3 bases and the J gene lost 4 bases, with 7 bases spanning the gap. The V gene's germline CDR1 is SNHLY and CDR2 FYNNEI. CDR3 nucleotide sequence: TGTGCCAGCAGTGACGCCCGGTACGAGCAGTACTTC. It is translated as CASSDARYEQYF.